This T cell receptor beta chain was recovered during a study of OX40 agonist ivuxolimab in advanced cancers. Across the whole study: Dose-escalation patients suffered from hepatocellular carcinoma, melanoma, renal cell or head and neck cancer.

Generated by immunoSEQ multiplex PCR, the TCRdb table keeps only in-frame clones and is missing some. The repertoire has some 15,000 clones, 80% to 95% of them found once; the top ten carry 6.5% to 8%. General study results and limits: CD8+ T cells were the subset that, on average, had more expanded clones than CD4+.

This CDR3 spans 13 amino acids. Looked up from germline, CDR1 is MNHEY and CDR2 is SMNVEV (reference sequence). Autoimmune disease history or systemic immunosuppression barred patients. Worth noting for this clone: What it binds is unknown.

The chain recombines TRBV27 with TRBJ2-5, with a possible D match to TRBD1 (6 bases). The DNA end is more similar to TRBJ2-7, so the J call may be wrong. The sequencing used CD4+ or CD8+ T cells sorted from blood, collected in a trial of the OX40 agonist ivuxolimab. This TCR came from an adult with an advanced solid tumor such as melanoma, head and neck, liver or kidney cancer. As DNA, the CDR3 is TGTGCCAGCAGTTTAGGGACATCCTACGAGCAGTACTTC. Translated: CASSLGTSYEQYF.